Presented here are 18 T cell receptor beta chains from one specimen sequenced in a study of CD8+ T cells in alopecia areata. Sorting separated CD25+CD127- cells from the CD4+ cells of about 5 patients. Reverse transcribed after extraction, RNA yielded cDNA as the sequencing template. TCRdb's copy holds only in-frame clones and misses some; the assay was immunoSEQ multiplex PCR. In the table there are about 19,000 clones, roughly 60% of which are singletons. Sequencing used CD4+ Tregs sorted from blood. Receptor source: a human donor with alopecia areata.

This clone was seen more than once but under ten times. V gene TRBV16 combines with J gene TRBJ2-1; D ambiguous. The CDR3 sequence is 13 residues long. V lost 4 bases and J lost 4, with 8 bases in between. CDR1 and CDR2 from the germline V gene are KGHSY and FQNENV. CDR3 loop: CASSPGFYNEQFF. CDR3 DNA sequence: TGTGCCAGCAGCCCCGGATTTTACAATGAGCAGTTCTTC.

The count of this clone is one. V is TRBV7-2 and J is TRBJ1-5, with D perhaps TRBD1 (5 bases). The CDR3 contains 13 residues. Per germline, CDR1 SGHTA and CDR2 FQGNSA. V lost 5 bases and J 11 bases, leaving 16 bases between the germline ends. CDR3 sequence: CASSPGVLNSQHF. CDR3 DNA: TGTGCCAGCAGCCCGGGGGTCCTTAACTCCCAGCATTTT.

In this sample, this clone turned up once. The rearrangement uses TRBV5-1 and TRBJ1-3, with unresolved D. The ends were cut back, 0 bases at V and 0 bases at J, with 10 bases in the middle. The CDR3 is made up of 16 amino acids. The germline gives CDR1 SGHRS, CDR2 YFSETQ. The CDR3 region has the DNA TGCGCCAGCAGCTTGGTACCCACCAGCTCTGGAAACACCATATATTTT. Translating it yields CASSLVPTSSGNTIYF.

The chain links TRBV14 to TRBJ2-1; maybe TRBD2 (6 bases). V was clipped by 1 base and J by 4 bases, with 14 bases between them. Germline CDR1 and CDR2: SGHDN and FVKESK. The CDR3 totals 16 residues. CDR3 in amino acids: CASSQVRRGGYNEQFF. CDR3 bases: TGTGCCAGCAGCCAAGTAAGGCGCGGAGGGTACAATGAGCAGTTCTTC.

This clone was observed a few times. The gene calls are TRBV7-2 and TRBJ2-3; 9 bases are shared with TRBD2. J lost 2 bases, V lost 5 bases, and 5 bases had no gene match. CDR3 length: 15 amino acids. Germline V CDR1 and CDR2: SGHTA, FQGNSA. The CDR3 DNA reads as TGTGCCAGCAGCCCCTGGACTAGCGTCACAGATACGCAGTATTTT. Its protein is CASSPWTSVTDTQYF.

In this sample, this clone is medium-sized (0.01 to 0.1%). V and J are TRBV7-9 and TRBJ2-1; D is perhaps TRBD1 (5 bases). V lost 5 bases to trimming and J lost 7 bases, with 9 bases between them. Germline V lookup: CDR1 SEHNR, CDR2 FQNEAQ (reference sequence). The CDR3 length is 12 residues. The chain's CDR3 is CASSMRQNEQFF. The CDR3 DNA sequence: TGTGCCAGCAGCATGAGACAGAATGAGCAGTTCTTC.

The J gene is TRBJ2-2, the V gene TRBV5-1; 9 nucleotides agree with TRBD1. Trimming cost V 0 bases and J 5 bases; bases outside gene matches: 8. Germline V gene sequence: CDR1 SGHRS, CDR2 YFSETQ. The CDR3 consists of 17 residues. DNA of the CDR3: TGCGCCAGCAGCTTGGAAGGACAGGGGACGTCAACCGGGGAGCTGTTTTTT. Protein: CASSLEGQGTSTGELFF.

The chain employs TRBV19 and TRBJ2-2; the D is unclear. The CDR3 is 14 amino acids. The germline CDR1 and CDR2 sequences are LNHDA and SQIVND (reference sequence). Deletions cut 9 bases from V and 1 base from J, with 12 bases between. The CDR3 DNA reads TGTGCCAGCCAAGCTTTAGTGAACACCGGGGAGCTGTTTTTT. It codes for CASQALVNTGELFF.

The chain combines TRBV5-1 with TRBJ2-3; D is unclear. The CDR3 spans 15 residues. CDR1 and CDR2 (germline): SGHRS, YFSETQ. V was shortened by 4 bases and J by 2 bases, with 14 bases between the two germline ends. CDR3 region: CASSPTDRHTDTQYF. DNA for the CDR3: TGCGCCAGCAGCCCGACGGACCGACACACAGATACGCAGTATTTT. The full variable domain, completed using reference TRBV5-1 and TRBJ2-3, is KAGVTQTPRYLIKTRGQQVTLSCSPISGHRSVSWYQQTPGQGLQFLFEYFSETQRNKGNFPGRFSGRQFSNSRSEMNVSTLELGDSALYLCASSPTDRHTDTQYFGPGTRLTVL.

This chain uses TRBV6-6 with TRBJ1-5; D gene unclear. There are 14 residues in the CDR3. The ends were cut back, 0 bases at V and 3 bases at J, with 6 bases in the middle. Looked up from germline, CDR1 is MNHNY and CDR2 is SVGAGI (reference sequence). CDR3 protein: CASSYSGFNQPQHF. The DNA of the CDR3 is TGTGCCAGCAGTTACTCTGGGTTCAATCAGCCCCAGCATTTT.

This chain connects TRBV7-2 to TRBJ2-5; either TRBD1 or TRBD2 may supply D (6 bases each). The CDR3 is made up of 15 amino acids. The germline V gene has CDR1 SGHTA and CDR2 FQGNSA. The V gene lost 4 bases and the J gene lost 10 bases, with 22 bases spanning the gap. CDR3 sequence (DNA): TGTGCCAGCAGCTCACAGGGACCATCCGCCGGGGGCCAGTACTTC. Residues: CASSSQGPSAGGQYF.

The table lists this clone with a few counts. The chain carries TRBV5-6 and TRBJ2-2, with unresolved D. The CDR3 is made up of 15 amino acids. CDR1 and CDR2 (germline): SGHDT, YYEEEE. V was trimmed by 1 base and J by 3 bases, leaving 10 bases between them. CDR3 region: CASSLLSSDTGELFF. DNA for the CDR3: TGTGCCAGCAGCTTGCTGTCATCCGACACCGGGGAGCTGTTTTTT.

CDR3 nucleotides: TGTGCCTGGAGTGTACAGGAGACCCAGTACTTC. Its translation: CAWSVQETQYF. This chain uses TRBV30 with TRBJ2-5; D is unclear. The germline V gene encodes CDR1 GTSNPN and CDR2 SVGIG (reference sequence). The CDR3 covers 11 residues. V was clipped by 0 bases and J by 5 bases, with 4 bases between them.

The genes are TRBV29-1 and TRBJ2-2; D is possibly TRBD2 (6 bases). The CDR3 has 13 amino acids. Germline V lookup: CDR1 SQVTM, CDR2 ANQGSEA. V was pared by 3 bases and J by 4 bases, with 9 bases between. CDR3 DNA sequence: TGCAGCGTTGATGCCGGGAGCACCGGGGAGCTGTTTTTT. It encodes CSVDAGSTGELFF.

By share, this clone counts as medium-sized (0.01 to 0.1%). The CDR3 region is CATSRDAIGGGRTDTQYF. The CDR3 bases are TGTGCCACCAGCAGAGATGCAATAGGGGGAGGACGTACAGATACGCAGTATTTT. The V and J genes are TRBV15 and TRBJ2-3; the D gene could be TRBD1 or TRBD2 (6 bases each). The germline V gene has CDR1 LNHNV and CDR2 YYDKDF (reference sequence). There are 18 residues in the CDR3. Trimming took off 0 bases at V and 3 bases at J, with 19 bases between the two ends. The complete variable domain, with remaining parts taken from reference TRBV15 and TRBJ2-3, reads DAMVIQNPRYQVTQFGKPVTLSCSQTLNHNVMYWYQQKSSQAPKLLFHYYDKDFNNEADTPDNFQSRRPNTSFCFLDIRSPGLGDTAMYLCATSRDAIGGGRTDTQYFGPGTRLTVL.

This rearrangement joins TRBV6-1 to TRBJ2-7; 8 nucleotides line up with TRBD1. Germline V gene lookup returns CDR1 MNHNS and CDR2 SASEGT. This CDR3 has 16 amino acids. J gave up 7 bases and V 4 bases, and 15 bases lay outside the gene matches. Here the CDR3 DNA reads TGTGCCAGCAGTGTGCGGTTCGGACAGGGTTATGGTGAGCAGTACTTC. It codes for CASSVRFGQGYGEQYF.

The gene calls are TRBV5-4 and TRBJ2-7, with D unresolved. V gave up 1 base and J gave up 0 bases, with 14 bases separating them. Looked up from germline, CDR1 is SGHNT and CDR2 is YYREEE (reference sequence). The CDR3 sequence is 16 residues long. The CDR3 sequence is CASSLSVGSSSYEQYF. Written as DNA, the CDR3 is TGTGCCAGCAGCTTGTCAGTAGGGTCCTCCTCCTACGAGCAGTACTTC.

J is TRBJ1-5 and V is TRBV10-3; D is undetermined. Germline values: CDR1 ENHRY, CDR2 SYGVKD. CDR3 length: 13 amino acids. Trimming removed 4 bases at V and 8 bases at J, with 12 bases between. The CDR3 DNA reads as TGTGCCATCAGTGCGAAGGATTGGGAGCCCCAGCATTTT. This encodes CAISAKDWEPQHF.